In this sample, the clone carrying this T cell receptor (beta chain) turned up a few times. The record originates from a study of beta chain features in type 1 diabetes. Donors contributed one heparinised blood draw apiece, averaging about 120 mL. Reverse transcribing all isolated RNA meant expressed TCRB transcripts were sequenced. This table comes from immunoSEQ multiplex PCR, and its TCRdb copy is limited to in-frame clones, with some not included. The repertoire holds roughly 230,000 clones, with 9.6% as singletons. Sequenced sample: naive CD4+ T cells from blood. The receptor was isolated from a woman aged 18-29 years in good health.

CDR3 sequence: CATSTARDRSEKLFF. DNA of the CDR3: TGTGCCACCAGCACAGCCCGGGACAGAAGTGAAAAACTGTTTTTT. The chain combines TRBV15 with TRBJ1-4; 7 bases line up with TRBD1. The V and J ends lost 4 bases and 7 bases, in that order; junction bases with no gene match: 9. The CDR3 is 15 residues long. Germline V gives CDR1 LNHNV, CDR2 YYDKDF (reference sequence).